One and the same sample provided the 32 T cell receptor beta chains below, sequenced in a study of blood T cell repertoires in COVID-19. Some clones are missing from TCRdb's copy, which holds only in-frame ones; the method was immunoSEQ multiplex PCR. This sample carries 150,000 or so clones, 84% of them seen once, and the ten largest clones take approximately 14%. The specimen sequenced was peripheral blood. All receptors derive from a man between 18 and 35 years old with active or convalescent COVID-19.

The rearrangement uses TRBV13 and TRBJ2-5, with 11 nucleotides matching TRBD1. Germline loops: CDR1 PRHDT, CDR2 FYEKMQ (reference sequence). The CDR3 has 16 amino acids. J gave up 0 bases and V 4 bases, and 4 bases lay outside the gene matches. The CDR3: CASSSRDRGNQETQYF. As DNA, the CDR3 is TGTGCCAGCAGCTCCCGGGACAGGGGGAACCAAGAGACCCAGTACTTC.

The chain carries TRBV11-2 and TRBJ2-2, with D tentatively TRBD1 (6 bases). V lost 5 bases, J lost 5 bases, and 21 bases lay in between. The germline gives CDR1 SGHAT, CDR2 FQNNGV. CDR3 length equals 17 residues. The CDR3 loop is CASSATRGTTPTGELFF. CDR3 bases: TGTGCCAGCAGCGCAACCAGGGGAACCACACCTACCGGGGAGCTGTTTTTT.

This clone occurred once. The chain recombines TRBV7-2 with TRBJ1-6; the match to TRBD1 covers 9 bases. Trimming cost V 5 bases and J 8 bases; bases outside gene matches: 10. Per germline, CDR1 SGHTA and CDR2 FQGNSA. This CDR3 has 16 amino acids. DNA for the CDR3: TGTGCCAGCAGCGCCCGACCGGGACAGGGCTATTCACCCCTCCACTTT. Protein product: CASSARPGQGYSPLHF.

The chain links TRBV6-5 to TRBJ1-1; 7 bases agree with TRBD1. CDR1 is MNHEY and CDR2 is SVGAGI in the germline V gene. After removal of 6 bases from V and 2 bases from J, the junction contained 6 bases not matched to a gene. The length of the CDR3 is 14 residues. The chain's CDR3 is CASRLGTANTEAFF. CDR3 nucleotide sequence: TGTGCCAGCAGGCTCGGGACAGCTAACACTGAAGCTTTCTTT.

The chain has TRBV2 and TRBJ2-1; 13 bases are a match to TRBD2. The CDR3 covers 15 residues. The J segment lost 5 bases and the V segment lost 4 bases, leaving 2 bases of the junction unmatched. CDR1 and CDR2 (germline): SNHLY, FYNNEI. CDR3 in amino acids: CASSALAGGDNEQFF. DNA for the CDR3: TGTGCCAGCAGTGCACTAGCGGGAGGGGACAATGAGCAGTTCTTC.

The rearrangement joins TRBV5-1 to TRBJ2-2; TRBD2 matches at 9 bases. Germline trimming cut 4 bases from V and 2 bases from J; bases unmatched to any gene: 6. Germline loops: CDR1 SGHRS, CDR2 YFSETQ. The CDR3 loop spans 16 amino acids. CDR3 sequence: CASSISGGDNTGELFF. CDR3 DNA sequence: TGCGCCAGCAGCATTAGCGGGGGCGATAACACCGGGGAGCTGTTTTTT. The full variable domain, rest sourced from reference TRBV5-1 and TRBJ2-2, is KAGVTQTPRYLIKTRGQQVTLSCSPISGHRSVSWYQQTPGQGLQFLFEYFSETQRNKGNFPGRFSGRQFSNSRSEMNVSTLELGDSALYLCASSISGGDNTGELFFGEGSRLTVL.

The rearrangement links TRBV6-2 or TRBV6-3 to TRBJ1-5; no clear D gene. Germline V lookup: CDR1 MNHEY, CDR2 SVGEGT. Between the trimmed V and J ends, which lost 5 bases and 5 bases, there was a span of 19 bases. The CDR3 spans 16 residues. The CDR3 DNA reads TGTGCCAGCAGTCCGGTTCAACGGAATGCGGATCAGCCCCAGCATTTT. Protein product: CASSPVQRNADQPQHF.

The CDR3 DNA follows: TGTGCCAGCAGCTTGGGGGTGGCGACAGGGGGGAAAATAGAAGCTTTCTTT. Translation: CASSLGVATGGKIEAFF. The V and J genes are TRBV5-4 and TRBJ1-1; 9 nucleotides align to TRBD1. J was trimmed by 8 bases and V by 0 bases; bases with no gene match: 14. The germline V gene has CDR1 SGHNT and CDR2 YYREEE (reference sequence). The CDR3 consists of 17 residues. The full variable domain, rest sourced from reference TRBV5-4 and TRBJ1-1, is ETGVTQSPTHLIKTRGQQVTLRCSSQSGHNTVSWYQQALGQGPQFIFQYYREEENGRGNFPPRFSGLQFPNYSSELNVNALELDDSALYLCASSLGVATGGKIEAFFGQGTRLTVV.

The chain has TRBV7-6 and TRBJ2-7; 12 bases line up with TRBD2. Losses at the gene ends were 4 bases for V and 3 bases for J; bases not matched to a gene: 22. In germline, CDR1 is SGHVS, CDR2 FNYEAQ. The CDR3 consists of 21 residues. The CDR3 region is CASSSYSPLTSGGRAGYEQYF. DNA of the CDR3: TGTGCCAGCAGCTCCTATAGCCCCCTTACTAGCGGGGGGCGTGCGGGCTACGAGCAGTACTTC.

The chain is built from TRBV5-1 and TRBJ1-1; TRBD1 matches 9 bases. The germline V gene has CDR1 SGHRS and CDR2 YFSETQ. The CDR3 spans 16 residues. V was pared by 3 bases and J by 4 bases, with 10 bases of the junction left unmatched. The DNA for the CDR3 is TGCGCCAGCAGCTCTACAGGGGGCCGCCTCAGCACTGAAGCTTTCTTT. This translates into CASSSTGGRLSTEAFF. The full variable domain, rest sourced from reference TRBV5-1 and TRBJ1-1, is KAGVTQTPRYLIKTRGQQVTLSCSPISGHRSVSWYQQTPGQGLQFLFEYFSETQRNKGNFPGRFSGRQFSNSRSEMNVSTLELGDSALYLCASSSTGGRLSTEAFFGQGTRLTVV.

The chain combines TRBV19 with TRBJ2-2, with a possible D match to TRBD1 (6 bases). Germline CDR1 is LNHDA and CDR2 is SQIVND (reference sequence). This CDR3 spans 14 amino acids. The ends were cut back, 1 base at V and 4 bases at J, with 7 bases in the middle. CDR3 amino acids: CASSIAGVTGELFF. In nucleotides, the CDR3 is TGTGCCAGTAGTATAGCAGGGGTCACCGGGGAGCTGTTTTTT. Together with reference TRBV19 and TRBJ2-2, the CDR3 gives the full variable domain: DGGITQSPKYLFRKEGQNVTLSCEQNLNHDAMYWYRQDPGQGLRLIYYSQIVNDFQKGDIAEGYSVSREKKESFPLTVTSAQKNPTAFYLCASSIAGVTGELFFGEGSRLTVL.

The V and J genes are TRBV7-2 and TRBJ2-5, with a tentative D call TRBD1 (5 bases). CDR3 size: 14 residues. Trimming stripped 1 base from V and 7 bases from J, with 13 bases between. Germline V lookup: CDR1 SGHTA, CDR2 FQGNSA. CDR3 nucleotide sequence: TGTGCCAGCAGCTTAGATTTAACAGGTCGGACCCAGTACTTC. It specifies CASSLDLTGRTQYF. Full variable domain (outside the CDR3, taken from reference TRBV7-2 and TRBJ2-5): GAGVSQSPSNKVTEKGKDVELRCDPISGHTALYWYRQSLGQGLEFLIYFQGNSAPDKSGLPSDRFSAERTGGSVSTLTIQRTQQEDSAVYLCASSLDLTGRTQYFGPGTRLLVL.

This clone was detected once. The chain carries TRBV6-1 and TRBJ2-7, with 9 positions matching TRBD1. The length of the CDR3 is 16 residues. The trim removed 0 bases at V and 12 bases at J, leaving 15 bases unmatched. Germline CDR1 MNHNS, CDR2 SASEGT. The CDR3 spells CASSEADGTGPSLGYF. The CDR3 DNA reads TGTGCCAGCAGTGAAGCAGATGGGACAGGGCCTAGCTTGGGGTACTTC.

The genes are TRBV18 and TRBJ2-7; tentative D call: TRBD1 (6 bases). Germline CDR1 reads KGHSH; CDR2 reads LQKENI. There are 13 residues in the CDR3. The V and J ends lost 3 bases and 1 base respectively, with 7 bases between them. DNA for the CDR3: TGTGCCAGCTCACCTGACAGGTCCTACGAGCAGTACTTC. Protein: CASSPDRSYEQYF.

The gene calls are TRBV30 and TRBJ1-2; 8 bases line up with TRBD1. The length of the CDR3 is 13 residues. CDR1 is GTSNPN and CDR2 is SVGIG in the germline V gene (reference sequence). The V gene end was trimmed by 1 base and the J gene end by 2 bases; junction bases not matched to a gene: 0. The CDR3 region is CAWSGDRNYGYTF. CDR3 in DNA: TGTGCCTGGAGTGGGGACAGGAACTATGGCTACACCTTC.

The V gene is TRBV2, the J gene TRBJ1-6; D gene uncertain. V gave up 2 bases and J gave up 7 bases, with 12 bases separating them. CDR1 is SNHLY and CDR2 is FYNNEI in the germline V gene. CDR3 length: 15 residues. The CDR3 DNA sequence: TGTGCCAGCAGTGAATCGGACTTGGTAAATTCACCCCTCCACTTT. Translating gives CASSESDLVNSPLHF.

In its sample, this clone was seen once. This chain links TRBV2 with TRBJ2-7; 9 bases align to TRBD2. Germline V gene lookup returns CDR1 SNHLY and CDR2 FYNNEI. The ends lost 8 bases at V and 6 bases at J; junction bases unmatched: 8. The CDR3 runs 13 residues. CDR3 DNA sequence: TGTGCCAGCGAACTAGCGGGTTTCCGCGAGCAGTACTTC. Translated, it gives CASELAGFREQYF.

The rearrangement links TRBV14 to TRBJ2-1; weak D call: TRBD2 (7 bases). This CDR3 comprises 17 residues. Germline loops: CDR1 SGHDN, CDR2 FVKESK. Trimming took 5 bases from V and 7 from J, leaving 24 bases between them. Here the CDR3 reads CASSSGVSGGTINEQFF. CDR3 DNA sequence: TGTGCCAGCAGCTCAGGGGTATCGGGAGGAACGATAAATGAGCAGTTCTTC.

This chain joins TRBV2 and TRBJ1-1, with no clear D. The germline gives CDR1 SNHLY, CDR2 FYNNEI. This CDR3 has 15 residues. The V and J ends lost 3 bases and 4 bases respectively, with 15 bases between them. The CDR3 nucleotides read TGTGCCAGCAGTGACCTCGGGGAGGGAGCCACTGAAGCTTTCTTT. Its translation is CASSDLGEGATEAFF.

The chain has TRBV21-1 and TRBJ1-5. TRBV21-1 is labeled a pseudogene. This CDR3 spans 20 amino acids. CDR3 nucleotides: TGTGCCAGCAGCAAAGAGGTAACTTGGCGGGAGCTTGAGGGCAATCAGCCCCAGCATTTT. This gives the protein CASSKEVTWRELEGNQPQHF.

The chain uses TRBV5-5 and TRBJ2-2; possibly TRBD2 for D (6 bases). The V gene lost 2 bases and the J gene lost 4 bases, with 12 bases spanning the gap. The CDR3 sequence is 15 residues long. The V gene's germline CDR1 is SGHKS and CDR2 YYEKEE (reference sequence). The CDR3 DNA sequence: TGTGCCAGCAGCTTTAGTTTCGGGGGCACCGGGGAGCTGTTTTTT. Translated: CASSFSFGGTGELFF.

CDR3 coding DNA: TGTGCCAGCAGCCCGGTGCTGGCGGCCACTGAAGCTTTCTTT. It encodes CASSPVLAATEAFF. This chain connects TRBV3-1 (or the pseudogene TRBV3-2) to TRBJ1-1; no firm D call. Germline V gives CDR1 LGHDT, CDR2 YNNKEL (reference sequence). This CDR3 has 14 amino acids. V shed 4 bases and J shed 4 bases, with 13 bases lying between them.

The CDR3 DNA is TGTGCCAGTGCGGGAGGGCCTTACAATGAGCAGTTCTTC. This gives the protein CASAGGPYNEQFF. The chain uses TRBV19 and TRBJ2-1; 9 bases map to TRBD2. This CDR3 contains 13 residues. With 8 bases clipped from V and 4 bases from J, the junction kept 3 bases outside the gene matches. CDR1 and CDR2 (germline): LNHDA, SQIVND (reference sequence).

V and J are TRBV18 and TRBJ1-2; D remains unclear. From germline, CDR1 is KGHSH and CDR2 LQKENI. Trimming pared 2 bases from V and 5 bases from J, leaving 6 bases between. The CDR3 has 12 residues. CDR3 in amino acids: CASSPSAYGYTF. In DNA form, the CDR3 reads TGTGCCAGCTCACCAAGTGCGTATGGCTACACCTTC.

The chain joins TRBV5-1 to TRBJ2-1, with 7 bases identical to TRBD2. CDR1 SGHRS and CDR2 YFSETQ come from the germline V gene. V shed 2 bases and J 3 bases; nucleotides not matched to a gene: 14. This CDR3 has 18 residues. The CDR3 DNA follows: TGCGCCAGCAGCTTTTGGTCTAGCGGAGTAGGGTACTACAATGAGCAGTTCTTC. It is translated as CASSFWSSGVGYYNEQFF.

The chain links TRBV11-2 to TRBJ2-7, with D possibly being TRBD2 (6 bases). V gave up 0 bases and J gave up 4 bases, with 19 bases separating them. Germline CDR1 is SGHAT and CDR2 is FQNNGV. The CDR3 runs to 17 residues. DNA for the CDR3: TGTGCCAGCAGCTTAGACGGAGGGGCAGGGTCAAGGTACGAGCAGTACTTC. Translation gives CASSLDGGAGSRYEQYF.

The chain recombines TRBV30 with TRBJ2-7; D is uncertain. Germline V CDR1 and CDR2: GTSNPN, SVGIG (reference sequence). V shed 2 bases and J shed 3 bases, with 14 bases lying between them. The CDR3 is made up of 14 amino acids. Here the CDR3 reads CAWSLTPVSYEQYF. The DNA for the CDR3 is TGTGCCTGGAGTCTAACCCCTGTGAGCTACGAGCAGTACTTC.

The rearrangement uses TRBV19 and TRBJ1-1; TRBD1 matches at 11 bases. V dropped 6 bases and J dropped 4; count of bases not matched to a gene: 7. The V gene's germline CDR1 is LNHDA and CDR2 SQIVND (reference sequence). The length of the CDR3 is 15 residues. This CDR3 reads CASRGTGGESTEAFF. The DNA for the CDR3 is TGTGCCAGTAGGGGGACAGGGGGAGAAAGCACTGAAGCTTTCTTT.

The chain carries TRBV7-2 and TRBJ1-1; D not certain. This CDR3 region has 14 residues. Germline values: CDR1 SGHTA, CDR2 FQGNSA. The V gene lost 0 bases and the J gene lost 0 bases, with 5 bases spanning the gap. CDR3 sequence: CASSLAGMNTEAFF. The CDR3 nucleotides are TGTGCCAGCAGCTTAGCCGGGATGAACACTGAAGCTTTCTTT.

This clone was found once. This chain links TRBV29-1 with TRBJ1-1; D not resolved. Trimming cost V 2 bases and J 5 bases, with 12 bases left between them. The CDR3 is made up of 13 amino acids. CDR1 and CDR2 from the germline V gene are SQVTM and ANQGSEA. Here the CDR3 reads CSVELMGGTEAFF. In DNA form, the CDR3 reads TGCAGCGTTGAATTGATGGGAGGGACTGAAGCTTTCTTT.

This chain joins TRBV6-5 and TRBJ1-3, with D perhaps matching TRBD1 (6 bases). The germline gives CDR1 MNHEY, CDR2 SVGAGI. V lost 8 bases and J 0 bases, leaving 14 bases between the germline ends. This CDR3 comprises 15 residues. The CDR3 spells CASLAGEDSGNTIYF. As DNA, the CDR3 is TGTGCCAGCCTGGCAGGGGAAGACTCTGGAAACACCATATATTTT.

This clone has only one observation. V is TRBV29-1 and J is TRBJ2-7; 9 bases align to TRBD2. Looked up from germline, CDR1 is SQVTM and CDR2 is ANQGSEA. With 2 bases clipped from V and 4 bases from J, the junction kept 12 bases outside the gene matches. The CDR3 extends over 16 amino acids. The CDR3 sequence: CSVESGREGREYEQYF. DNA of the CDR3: TGCAGCGTTGAATCGGGGCGGGAGGGCCGCGAGTACGAGCAGTACTTC.